Shown below are 27 T cell receptor beta chains from a single sample sequenced in a study of technical replicates of blood from a handful of donors. Libraries were prepared by immunoSEQ multiplex PCR; TCRdb keeps only in-frame clonotypes and omits some of them. The sample lists over 10,000 clones, 85% to 95% occurring once. The sequencing input was PBMCs. The receptors stem from a human donor in good health.

J is TRBJ2-3 and V is TRBV5-1, with 8 positions matching TRBD2. Germline V lookup: CDR1 SGHRS, CDR2 YFSETQ. The CDR3 length is 14 residues. Trimming cost V 6 bases and J 6 bases; bases outside gene matches: 9. The CDR3 loop reads CASNSGATRDTQYF. Here the CDR3 DNA reads TGCGCCAGCAATAGCGGGGCCACAAGGGATACGCAGTATTTT. Full variable domain (rest looked up from reference TRBV5-1 and TRBJ2-3): KAGVTQTPRYLIKTRGQQVTLSCSPISGHRSVSWYQQTPGQGLQFLFEYFSETQRNKGNFPGRFSGRQFSNSRSEMNVSTLELGDSALYLCASNSGATRDTQYFGPGTRLTVL.

J is TRBJ2-2 and V is TRBV19; D is perhaps TRBD2 (6 bases). CDR3 length: 18 residues. Germline loops: CDR1 LNHDA, CDR2 SQIVND (reference sequence). The V end lost 4 bases, the J end lost 3 bases, and 21 bases lay between the germline ends. The CDR3 coding sequence is TGTGCCAGTAGTAGCCGCGGGACCCATTCACAATACACCGGGGAGCTGTTTTTT. This encodes CASSSRGTHSQYTGELFF.

The V and J genes are TRBV6-6 and TRBJ2-7; 15 bases match TRBD2. Germline V gene sequence: CDR1 MNHNY, CDR2 SVGAGI (reference sequence). The junction had 6 bases not matched to a gene; V was cut back by 5 bases and J by 4 bases. The CDR3 is 16 amino acids. The chain's CDR3 is CASSPGLAGGWYEQYF. The CDR3 DNA is TGTGCCAGCAGTCCGGGACTAGCGGGAGGTTGGTACGAGCAGTACTTC.

This clone was counted between two and nine times. The chain is built from TRBV10-2 and TRBJ1-1, with 10 bases identical to TRBD1. V shed 3 bases, J shed 5 bases, and the junction held 6 bases outside the gene matches. CDR3 size: 15 residues. Germline values: CDR1 WSHSY, CDR2 SAAADI. CDR3 nucleotides: TGCGCCAGCAGTGACCTATGGACAGGGGGGACTGAAGCTTTCTTT. This gives the protein CASSDLWTGGTEAFF.

The V call is TRBV6-5, the J call TRBJ2-1; a possible D gene is TRBD1 (5 bases). The CDR3 loop spans 15 amino acids. Trimming pared 4 bases from V and 4 bases from J, leaving 14 bases between. Germline V CDR1 and CDR2: MNHEY, SVGAGI. CDR3 in DNA: TGTGCCAGCAGTTCTTGGGGCGGCGAATACAATGAGCAGTTCTTC. This encodes CASSSWGGEYNEQFF.

This chain links TRBV14 with TRBJ1-6; no reliable D call. Looked up from germline, CDR1 is SGHDN and CDR2 is FVKESK. The CDR3 consists of 13 residues. Trimming took 4 bases from V and 10 from J, leaving 11 bases between them. The CDR3 region is CASSLMEKSPLHF. The CDR3 DNA sequence: TGTGCCAGCAGCCTCATGGAGAAATCACCCCTCCACTTT.

This rearrangement joins TRBV5-1 to TRBJ2-5; weak D call: TRBD1 (5 bases). Germline V CDR1 and CDR2: SGHRS, YFSETQ. V gave up 0 bases and J gave up 6 bases, with 15 bases separating them. CDR3 length equals 15 residues. The CDR3 sequence: CASSLVAGSGKTQYF. CDR3 nucleotide sequence: TGCGCCAGCAGCTTGGTGGCAGGGTCTGGGAAGACCCAGTACTTC. Variable domain in full (rest from reference TRBV5-1 and TRBJ2-5): KAGVTQTPRYLIKTRGQQVTLSCSPISGHRSVSWYQQTPGQGLQFLFEYFSETQRNKGNFPGRFSGRQFSNSRSEMNVSTLELGDSALYLCASSLVAGSGKTQYFGPGTRLLVL.

The CDR3 DNA follows: TGCGCCAGCTTACATGGGGCGGGAGGGCCGAGATTCAATGAGCAGTTCTTC. Encoded protein: CASLHGAGGPRFNEQFF. The chain uses TRBV5-1 and TRBJ2-1; TRBD2 matches at 9 bases. The length of the CDR3 is 17 residues. Germline CDR1 is SGHRS and CDR2 is YFSETQ. J gave up 6 bases and V 7 bases, and 17 bases lay outside the gene matches.

This clone appeared a single time. The chain is built from TRBV19 and TRBJ1-2; tentative D call: TRBD1 (5 bases). Trimming removed 3 bases from V and 8 bases from J, with 22 bases in between. The germline CDR1 and CDR2 sequences are LNHDA and SQIVND (reference sequence). CDR3 length equals 16 residues. The CDR3 spells CASSIAWRGPREGYTF. CDR3 DNA: TGTGCCAGTAGTATCGCTTGGAGGGGCCCACGAGAGGGCTACACCTTC.

The V gene is TRBV30, the J gene TRBJ2-5, with 13 nucleotides matching TRBD2. The junction had 6 bases not matched to a gene; V was cut back by 0 bases and J by 2 bases. The CDR3 has 17 residues. Germline CDR1 reads GTSNPN; CDR2 reads SVGIG (reference sequence). The CDR3 nucleotides read TGTGCCTGGAGTGTACCCCGGACTAGCGGGAGTCAAGAGACCCAGTACTTC. Translated, it gives CAWSVPRTSGSQETQYF.

The gene calls are TRBV11-2 and TRBJ2-3, with D tentatively TRBD1 (5 bases). CDR3 length: 14 amino acids. Germline values: CDR1 SGHAT, CDR2 FQNNGV. Trimming removed 3 bases from V and 2 bases from J, with 9 bases in between. CDR3 DNA sequence: TGTGCCAGCAGCTTCGACAGTGTCACAGATACGCAGTATTTT. Residues: CASSFDSVTDTQYF.

The chain is built from TRBV10-2 and TRBJ2-5, with D maybe TRBD1 (6 bases). The CDR3 runs 16 residues. V dropped 7 bases and J dropped 1 base, with 19 bases sitting between them. CDR1 is WSHSY, CDR2 SAAADI, per germline. This chain's CDR3 is CASTQPRTDAQETQYF. Here the CDR3 DNA reads TGCGCCAGCACTCAGCCCAGGACAGACGCCCAAGAGACCCAGTACTTC.

The chain links TRBV20-1 to TRBJ2-3; D perhaps matches TRBD2 (6 bases). V dropped 6 bases and J dropped 6 bases, with 10 bases sitting between them. The germline V gene has CDR1 DFQATT and CDR2 SNEGSKA (reference sequence). There are 11 residues in the CDR3. The CDR3 loop is CSAGGADTQYF. As DNA, the CDR3 is TGCAGTGCAGGAGGGGCGGATACGCAGTATTTT.

The count of this clone is one. V and J are TRBV4-1 and TRBJ2-7; D might be TRBD1 (5 bases). The CDR3 extends over 18 amino acids. Germline CDR1 and CDR2: MGHRA and YSYEKL. The V and J ends lost 1 base and 0 bases respectively, with 19 bases between them. Written as DNA, the CDR3 is TGCGCCAGCAGCCAAGCGGATCAGGGCCAGGCCACCTCCTACGAGCAGTACTTC. It is translated as CASSQADQGQATSYEQYF.

This chain connects TRBV6-6 to TRBJ2-1, with a tentative D call TRBD2 (6 bases). The length of the CDR3 is 13 residues. Deletions cut 7 bases from V and 9 bases from J, with 16 bases between. CDR1 is MNHNY, CDR2 SVGAGI, per germline (reference sequence). CDR3 region: CASTRAPEGEQFF. CDR3 DNA: TGTGCCAGCACCCGGGCCCCGGAGGGTGAGCAGTTCTTC.

The CDR3 sequence: CASSIPGQGLYGYTF. CDR3 sequence (DNA): TGTGCCAGTAGTATCCCGGGACAGGGTCTCTATGGCTACACCTTC. The chain couples TRBV19 to TRBJ1-2; 9 bases are shared with TRBD1. Per germline, CDR1 LNHDA and CDR2 SQIVND (reference sequence). J was trimmed by 4 bases and V by 3 bases; bases with no gene match: 6. CDR3 length: 15 amino acids.

The chain is built from TRBV19 and TRBJ1-1, with 9 bases identical to TRBD1. The ends lost 4 bases at V and 14 bases at J; junction bases unmatched: 11. This CDR3 comprises 13 residues. Germline V gene lookup returns CDR1 LNHDA and CDR2 SQIVND (reference sequence). This CDR3 is CASSTSGQGLLFF. In DNA, the CDR3 is TGTGCCAGTAGTACGTCGGGACAGGGCCTTCTCTTCTTT. Based on the CDR3 plus reference TRBV19 and TRBJ1-1, the full variable domain is DGGITQSPKYLFRKEGQNVTLSCEQNLNHDAMYWYRQDPGQGLRLIYYSQIVNDFQKGDIAEGYSVSREKKESFPLTVTSAQKNPTAFYLCASSTSGQGLLFFGQGTRLTVV.

The rearrangement links TRBV5-1 to TRBJ2-1; 11 bases align to TRBD2. Trimming at V came to 4 bases and at J to 6 bases, leaving 9 bases not matched to a gene. Germline assignment: CDR1 SGHRS and CDR2 YFSETQ. The CDR3 runs to 16 residues. The CDR3 nucleotides read TGCGCCAGCAGCCCCCTAACTAGCGGGAGAGTCAATGAGCAGTTCTTC. Protein sequence: CASSPLTSGRVNEQFF.

The V and J genes are TRBV27 and TRBJ1-1; D might be TRBD1 (5 bases). V was shortened by 5 bases and J by 5 bases, with 15 bases between the two germline ends. CDR1 is MNHEY and CDR2 is SMNVEV in the germline V gene (reference sequence). CDR3 length: 14 residues. CDR3 nucleotides: TGTGCCAGCAGTACGAGGACGGGGGGGACTGAAGCTTTCTTT. Translated, it gives CASSTRTGGTEAFF.

J is TRBJ2-5 and V is TRBV18; 7 bases fit TRBD2. Germline trimming cut 6 bases from V and 5 bases from J; bases unmatched to any gene: 12. CDR3 size: 15 residues. From germline, CDR1 is KGHSH and CDR2 LQKENI. The CDR3 sequence is CASSPSGRGGETQYF. Written as DNA, the CDR3 is TGTGCCAGCTCCCCCTCTGGACGGGGAGGGGAGACCCAGTACTTC.

The chain carries TRBV6-1 and TRBJ2-3, with a tentative D call TRBD1 (5 bases). This CDR3 contains 18 residues. Germline loops: CDR1 MNHNS, CDR2 SASEGT. V gave up 2 bases and J gave up 1 base, with 19 bases separating them. The CDR3 sequence is CASSEHIDRARGTDTQYF. CDR3 DNA sequence: TGTGCCAGCAGTGAACATATCGACAGAGCTAGAGGCACAGATACGCAGTATTTT.

J is TRBJ1-1 and V is TRBV19; TRBD1 might be the D (6 bases). Germline lookup yields CDR1 LNHDA and CDR2 SQIVND (reference sequence). The CDR3 is 14 residues long. V lost 4 bases to trimming and J lost 3 bases, with 12 bases between them. The CDR3 nucleotides read TGTGCCAGTAGTAGCCGGGACACCTACACTGAAGCTTTCTTT. Translation gives CASSSRDTYTEAFF.

The chain is built from TRBV4-2 and TRBJ2-3, with 8 bases fitting TRBD2. This CDR3 is built from 15 residues. V shed 4 bases, J shed 5 bases, and the junction held 8 bases outside the gene matches. CDR1 LGHNA and CDR2 YNFKEQ come from the germline V gene. CDR3 loop: CASSPQAGVKDTQYF. DNA for the CDR3: TGTGCCAGCAGCCCCCAAGCGGGAGTCAAAGATACGCAGTATTTT.

The chain employs TRBV30 and TRBJ1-3; D uncertain. CDR3 length: 15 amino acids. Trimming removed 2 bases from V and 0 bases from J, with 11 bases in between. Germline values: CDR1 GTSNPN, CDR2 SVGIG (reference sequence). This CDR3 reads CAWSKILNSGNTIYF. DNA for the CDR3: TGTGCCTGGAGTAAAATATTAAACTCTGGAAACACCATATATTTT.

V and J are TRBV11-3 and TRBJ2-7, with 9 bases that match TRBD1. The CDR3 length is 16 residues. Germline CDR1 and CDR2: SGHNT and YENEEA. Unmatched junction bases numbered 8, after V lost 0 bases and J lost 5 bases. The CDR3 bases are TGTGCCAGCAGCTTAGACGGGAGACAGGGGGACGACGAGCAGTACTTC. This sequence encodes CASSLDGRQGDDEQYF. Filled out from reference TRBV11-3 and TRBJ2-7, the complete variable domain reads EAGVVQSPRYKIIEKKQPVAFWCNPISGHNTLYWYLQNLGQGPELLIRYENEEAVDDSQLPKDRFSAERLKGVDSTLKIQPAELGDSAVYLCASSLDGRQGDDEQYFGPGTRLTVT.

The gene calls are TRBV27 and TRBJ2-1; D may be TRBD2 (6 bases). Trimming left V 5 bases short and J 1 base short, with 9 bases between. The CDR3 loop spans 14 amino acids. Germline V gene sequence: CDR1 MNHEY, CDR2 SMNVEV (reference sequence). The CDR3 sequence: CASSLAPSYNEQFF. In DNA, the CDR3 is TGTGCCAGCAGTCTAGCGCCTTCCTACAATGAGCAGTTCTTC.

This sequence joins TRBV30 and TRBJ2-7; D remains ambiguous. Trimming shortened V by 0 bases and J by 6 bases, and 9 bases separated the two germline ends. CDR1 and CDR2 from the germline V gene are GTSNPN and SVGIG (reference sequence). CDR3 length: 12 residues. The CDR3, as DNA: TGTGCCTGGAGTGTTTTGGCCAGCGAGCAGTACTTC. It codes for CAWSVLASEQYF.